The 19 T cell receptor beta chains below all came from one sample that was sequenced in a study of cytomegalovirus exposure and HLA in healthy donors. PCR used 60 Vbeta primers and 13 Jbeta primers. Libraries were prepared by immunoSEQ multiplex PCR; TCRdb keeps only in-frame clonotypes and omits some of them. The table includes some 180,000 clones, 8.5% to 10% detected once. Sequenced input: PBMCs. All receptors derive from a woman aged 25 to 39 in good health and CMV-seropositive.

This clone was counted only a few times. The rearrangement links TRBV2 to TRBJ1-4; D unclear. Germline V gene data show CDR1 as SNHLY and CDR2 as FYNNEI. Trimming removed 6 bases at V and 5 bases at J, with 16 bases between. The CDR3 extends over 15 amino acids. DNA of the CDR3: TGTGCCAGCAGCGGACTCCGGGTCCTAAATGAAAAACTGTTTTTT. Protein product: CASSGLRVLNEKLFF.

The rearrangement joins TRBV19 to TRBJ1-1; D possibly corresponds to TRBD1 (6 bases). The CDR3 runs to 13 residues. V gave up 7 bases and J gave up 3 bases, with 12 bases separating them. Germline V lookup: CDR1 LNHDA, CDR2 SQIVND (reference sequence). CDR3: CASNWGPDTEAFF. The CDR3 region has the DNA TGTGCCAGTAACTGGGGGCCCGACACTGAAGCTTTCTTT.

About this clone itself: Germline is not matched at one junction end, which may reflect a read error. This chain joins TRBV6-1 and TRBJ1-1, with D possibly TRBD1 on 6 matching bases. The CDR3 loop spans 13 amino acids. Germline V CDR1 and CDR2: MNHNS, SASEGT. CDR3 loop: CASSARGNTGAFF. The CDR3 DNA is TGTGCCAGCAGTGCCAGGGGTAACACTGGAGCTTTCTTT.

The rearrangement joins TRBV5-1 to TRBJ1-1; TRBD1 matches 7 bases. The V and J ends lost 5 bases and 3 bases, in that order; junction bases with no gene match: 10. The V gene's germline CDR1 is SGHRS and CDR2 YFSETQ. The CDR3 contains 15 residues. CDR3 in amino acids: CASSKTGVEDTEAFF. The CDR3 DNA is TGCGCCAGCAGTAAAACAGGGGTGGAGGACACTGAAGCTTTCTTT.

This clone was recorded a few times. The chain joins TRBV7-9 to TRBJ2-2, with 10 nucleotides matching TRBD2. Germline CDR1 SEHNR, CDR2 FQNEAQ (reference sequence). Trimming cost V 6 bases and J 2 bases; bases outside gene matches: 3. There are 15 residues in the CDR3. This CDR3 reads CASRASGRNTGELFF. The DNA of the CDR3 is TGTGCCAGCAGGGCTAGCGGGAGAAACACCGGGGAGCTGTTTTTT.

This clone was counted between two and nine times. V is TRBV7-9 and J is TRBJ2-2, with 12 nucleotides matching TRBD2. The V segment lost 6 bases and the J segment 8 bases; nucleotides outside the gene matches: 10. The germline gives CDR1 SEHNR, CDR2 FQNEAQ (reference sequence). The CDR3 totals 16 residues. CDR3 sequence: CASSLGTSGSFGELFF. The DNA of the CDR3 is TGTGCCAGCAGTCTAGGGACTAGCGGGTCCTTTGGGGAGCTGTTTTTT.

This clone has a handful of counts. The chain employs TRBV7-8 and TRBJ2-7, with 7 nucleotides matching TRBD2. V was pared by 6 bases and J by 2 bases, with 10 bases of the junction left unmatched. There are 15 residues in the CDR3. Germline CDR1 SGHVS, CDR2 FQNEAQ. DNA for the CDR3: TGTGCCAGCAGAGAAGAAGGTAGCGGGCCCTACGAGCAGTACTTC. Protein sequence: CASREEGSGPYEQYF.

The CDR3 coding sequence is TGTGCCAGCACAACAGGGGTTAATCAGCCCCAGCATTTT. Translation: CASTTGVNQPQHF. The V gene is TRBV18, the J gene TRBJ1-5, with 7 bases that match TRBD1. This CDR3 is 13 amino acids long. V lost 8 bases to trimming and J lost 4 bases; unmatched junction nucleotides: 5. Germline lookup yields CDR1 KGHSH and CDR2 LQKENI. Together with reference TRBV18 and TRBJ1-5, the CDR3 gives the full variable domain: NAGVMQNPRHLVRRRGQEARLRCSPMKGHSHVYWYRQLPEEGLKFMVYLQKENIIDESGMPKERFSAEFPKEGPSILRIQQVVRGDSAAYFCASTTGVNQPQHFGDGTRLSIL.

Points on this clone: Other DNA sequences within the sample encode an identical CDR3. This chain connects TRBV5-1 to TRBJ2-1; TRBD1 matches 7 bases. Germline V lookup: CDR1 SGHRS, CDR2 YFSETQ. This CDR3 is 15 amino acids long. Trimming cost V 0 bases and J 4 bases; bases outside gene matches: 4. DNA of the CDR3: TGCGCCAGCAGCTTGGGACAGGGATCATACAATGAGCAGTTCTTC. Its translation is CASSLGQGSYNEQFF.

The chain links TRBV7-6 to TRBJ2-7; 9 positions agree with TRBD1. The germline CDR1 and CDR2 sequences are SGHVS and FNYEAQ. The CDR3 consists of 19 residues. V lost 3 bases to trimming and J lost 3 bases; unmatched junction nucleotides: 18. The CDR3 DNA reads TGTGCCAGCAGCTTGGGACAGGGACGTTTGCCCGCAAAAAACTACGAGCAGTACTTC. Residues: CASSLGQGRLPAKNYEQYF.

In its sample, this clone was seen a few times. The J gene is TRBJ2-7, the V gene TRBV7-2; no reliable D call. Trimming took 1 base from V and 0 from J, leaving 10 bases between them. The germline V gene encodes CDR1 SGHTA and CDR2 FQGNSA. The CDR3 spans 15 residues. CDR3 residues: CASSLDSTSSYEQYF. The CDR3 nucleotides are TGTGCCAGCAGCTTAGACTCTACGAGCTCCTACGAGCAGTACTTC.

The rearrangement links TRBV5-4 to TRBJ1-1; 7 nucleotides align to TRBD1. Germline V CDR1 and CDR2: SGHNT, YYREEE (reference sequence). The trim removed 4 bases at V and 0 bases at J, leaving 6 bases unmatched. This CDR3 has 15 amino acids. The CDR3 loop reads CASSNRGRLNTEAFF. The CDR3 DNA reads TGTGCCAGCAGCAACAGGGGCCGCCTGAACACTGAAGCTTTCTTT. The complete variable domain, with remaining parts taken from reference TRBV5-4 and TRBJ1-1, reads ETGVTQSPTHLIKTRGQQVTLRCSSQSGHNTVSWYQQALGQGPQFIFQYYREEENGRGNFPPRFSGLQFPNYSSELNVNALELDDSALYLCASSNRGRLNTEAFFGQGTRLTVV.

DNA for the CDR3: TGTGCCAGCAGCTCTCAAGGCGGCTACTACAATGAGCAGTTCTTC. Residues: CASSSQGGYYNEQFF. V usage is TRBV13 and J usage is TRBJ2-1; D remains unclear. With 4 bases removed from V and 3 bases from J, the gap between germline ends came to 13 bases. The CDR3 totals 15 residues. The germline gives CDR1 PRHDT, CDR2 FYEKMQ (reference sequence).

The CDR3 nucleotides are TGTGCCAGCAGCCCGGGGGGACTAGCTAGCGCAGATACGCAGTATTTT. Protein product: CASSPGGLASADTQYF. The V and J genes are TRBV5-4 and TRBJ2-3; the match to TRBD2 covers 9 bases. The CDR3 runs 16 residues. V was clipped by 4 bases and J by 4 bases; unmatched bases: 10. Germline CDR1 is SGHNT and CDR2 is YYREEE (reference sequence).

There are a few counts of this clone. This sequence joins TRBV2 and TRBJ2-5; no firm D call. The J call is uncertain, as TRBJ2-7 better fits the DNA end. The CDR3 is 11 residues long. From germline, CDR1 is SNHLY and CDR2 FYNNEI. Here the CDR3 reads CASRSSYEQYF. Written as DNA, the CDR3 is TGTGCCAGCAGGAGCTCCTACGAGCAGTACTTC.

The table lists this clone with a few counts. The chain joins TRBV30 to TRBJ2-7; the match to TRBD1 covers 10 bases. CDR3 length equals 14 residues. Trimming took 0 bases from V and 5 from J; bases not matched to a gene: 4. The germline CDR1 and CDR2 sequences are GTSNPN and SVGIG (reference sequence). The CDR3 protein is CAWSVGTGVHEQYF. CDR3 coding DNA: TGTGCCTGGAGTGTAGGGACAGGGGTCCACGAGCAGTACTTC.

V is TRBV5-1 and J is TRBJ1-2, with 9 bases matching TRBD1. Trimming removed 5 bases from V and 8 bases from J; junction bases left unmatched: 7. Germline assignment: CDR1 SGHRS and CDR2 YFSETQ. The CDR3 extends over 13 amino acids. The CDR3 DNA sequence: TGCGCCAGCAGTCGGACAGGGGAGGGAGGCTACACCTTC. Its translation: CASSRTGEGGYTF.

The chain carries TRBV30 and TRBJ2-3, with D tentatively TRBD2 (6 bases). Trimming removed 1 base at V and 4 bases at J, with 18 bases between. CDR3 size: 16 residues. CDR1 and CDR2 from the germline V gene are GTSNPN and SVGIG (reference sequence). The CDR3 loop is CAWSGGVAGNADTQYF. As DNA, the CDR3 is TGTGCCTGGAGTGGGGGGGTGGCAGGGAATGCAGATACGCAGTATTTT.

The V gene is TRBV27, the J gene TRBJ2-1; D possibly corresponds to TRBD2 (5 bases). Trimming pared 2 bases from V and 2 bases from J, leaving 22 bases between. The CDR3 is 19 amino acids. The V gene's germline CDR1 is MNHEY and CDR2 SMNVEV (reference sequence). CDR3 protein: CASSLLFGLGSRAYNEQFF. As DNA, the CDR3 is TGTGCCAGCAGTTTACTCTTCGGGTTAGGTTCGAGGGCCTACAATGAGCAGTTCTTC.